This record looks at one TCR beta chain sequence and its context. The entry originates in a study of blood T cell repertoires in COVID-19. Study in general: T cells, B-cell-depleted T cells, or PBMCs supplied cDNA or gDNA.

One Seattle source followed patients from active infection through their disease course. Authors' analysis steps: Reference gene primer amplification gave nucleated cell count estimates. Here immunoSEQ multiplex PCR was the method, and the copy in TCRdb shows in-frame clones only, minus some. V and J calls and clone size follow that table, whereas D and trimming were derived from the DNA. The table has roughly 250,000 clones, around 82% seen once; the top ten hold 0.7% to 1%. Trimming cost V 2 bases and J 2 bases; bases outside gene matches: 19. CDR1 is LGHNA and CDR2 is YNFKEQ in the germline V gene. The CDR3 contains 20 residues.

Sequencing input: peripheral blood. J is TRBJ2-3 and V is TRBV4-2, with 7 positions matching TRBD2. The source is a human donor with COVID-19, enrolled during active disease. The donor label of this sample is uncertain. This chain's CDR3 is CASSQWIGTTQMQNTDTQYF. Here the CDR3 DNA reads TGTGCCAGCAGCCAATGGATCGGGACTACCCAAATGCAAAACACAGATACGCAGTATTTT.